A selection of T cell receptor beta chains follows, all from one sample in a study of blood T cell repertoires in COVID-19. Libraries were prepared by immunoSEQ multiplex PCR; TCRdb keeps only in-frame clonotypes and omits some of them. The repertoire holds some 74,000 clones, 91% seen once, with 2% to 3% in the top ten. The source material was peripheral blood. These receptors were obtained from a man aged 50-59 years with COVID-19, enrolled during active disease. The CDR3 runs from the conserved cysteine through the conserved F or W. Fields, in order: CDR3 DNA, CDR3 protein, J gene, clone size, V gene, D gene. D genes are given only for firm matches. Some rows mark clone size as missing; the rest say once, few, many or name a class of expanded clone.

TGTGCCAGCAGCTTAACTATTTCTAGCGGGAGACAGACCCAGTACTTC | CASSLTISSGRQTQYF | TRBJ2-5 | . | TRBV5-4 | TRBD2
TGTGCCGGGGGCGACATTCGGAATCAGCCCCAGCATTTT | CAGGDIRNQPQHF | TRBJ1-5 | . | TRBV6-5 | .
TGTGCCTGGAGTGCCCGGGTAATGGAAAAACTGTTTTTT | CAWSARVMEKLFF | TRBJ1-4 | . | TRBV30 | .
TGTGCCAGTAGTCCTCAGGGGAACTATGGCTACACCTTC | CASSPQGNYGYTF | TRBJ1-2 | once | TRBV19 | .
TGCGCCAGCAGCCTGGCTAGCGGGAGCTACAATGAGCAGTTCTTC | CASSLASGSYNEQFF | TRBJ2-1 | . | TRBV4-1 | TRBD2
TGCGCCAGCAGCAATAATCAGGGTGGAAGAGATACGCAGTATTTT | CASSNNQGGRDTQYF | TRBJ2-3 | . | TRBV5-1 | .
TGTGCCAGCAGTGAAGCGAAGGCGGGATACAATGAGCAGTTCTTC | CASSEAKAGYNEQFF | TRBJ2-1 | . | TRBV6-1 | .
TGTGCCAGCAGGGGGGACAGTCTCCACACCGGGGAGCTGTTTTTT | CASRGDSLHTGELFF | TRBJ2-2 | . | TRBV3-1/TRBV3-2 | TRBD1
TGTGCCAGCTCACTTGGACAGGGAGAGACCCAGTACTTC | CASSLGQGETQYF | TRBJ2-5 | . | TRBV18 | TRBD1
TGCGCCAGCAGTCAGGGCCTAGCGGGATACAATGAGCAGTTCTTC | CASSQGLAGYNEQFF | TRBJ2-1 | . | TRBV5-1 | TRBD2
TGTGCCAGCACCGGAGGGACCGATCAGCCCCAGCATTTT | CASTGGTDQPQHF | TRBJ1-5 | few | TRBV12-3/TRBV12-4 | .
TGCGCCAGCAGCCCCCAGCGTAGCGGGGCCCTTTTAGAGACCCAGTACTTC | CASSPQRSGALLETQYF | TRBJ2-5 | . | TRBV5-1 | TRBD2
TGTGCCTCGAAGAGGGGACTTAGCACAGATACGCAGTATTTT | CASKRGLSTDTQYF | TRBJ2-3 | . | TRBV28 | .
TGTGCCAGCAGTTCACAGGGGGAGGTTGTTTTGGGAGAGACCCAGTACTTC | CASSSQGEVVLGETQYF | TRBJ2-5 | . | TRBV28 | TRBD1
TGTGCCACCAGTGATTCGAATAGTGGTACCTCGCAGTATTTT | CATSDSNSGTSQYF | TRBJ2-3 | . | TRBV24-1 | .
TGTGCCAGCAGCTTAGGGGCAGGGAATCTTCCAGGTGAAAAACTGTTTTTT | CASSLGAGNLPGEKLFF | TRBJ1-4 | . | TRBV7-9 | .
TGTGCCAGCAGCTTAGGACTAGCGGGAGATTCAGGCACAGATACGCAGTATTTT | CASSLGLAGDSGTDTQYF | TRBJ2-3 | . | TRBV11-3 | TRBD2
TGCGCCAGCAGACTGGAGGTGGATACGCAGTATTTT | CASRLEVDTQYF | TRBJ2-3 | . | TRBV5-1 | .
TGTGCCGTTTCGACAGACCCCTACGAGCAGTACTTC | CAVSTDPYEQYF | TRBJ2-7 | . | TRBV10-3 | .
TGTGCCAGCAGCGTAGGCCCTAGCGGGAGGGTGGGGACCGGGGAGCTGTTTTTT | CASSVGPSGRVGTGELFF | TRBJ2-2 | . | TRBV9 | TRBD2
TGTGCCAGCAGTTTAGCAGGGGCTGGCTACACCTTC | CASSLAGAGYTF | TRBJ1-2 | . | TRBV28 | .
TGCGCCAGCAGCCCACAGGGGATAGGGTCCTACGAGCAGTACTTC | CASSPQGIGSYEQYF | TRBJ2-7 | . | TRBV4-1 | TRBD1
TGTGCCAGCACTTTTAGCTCTGGAAACACCATATATTTT | CASTFSSGNTIYF | TRBJ1-3 | . | TRBV28 | .
TGTGCCAGCAGTCTCACCCTCAGGGGGTTCTCCTACGAGCAGTACTTC | CASSLTLRGFSYEQYF | TRBJ2-7 | . | TRBV28 | TRBD1
TGTGCCAGCAGCTTAGTGTCGGGGATAAGCAATCAGCCCCAGCATTTT | CASSLVSGISNQPQHF | TRBJ1-5 | few | TRBV11-3 | .
TGTGCCAGCAGCTTGCAGGGTTCTGAAGCTTTCTTT | CASSLQGSEAFF | TRBJ1-1 | . | TRBV7-2 | .
TGTGCCAGCAGCTTGGGCGACAGGGATACCGGGGAGCTGTTTTTT | CASSLGDRDTGELFF | TRBJ2-2 | . | TRBV5-6 | TRBD1
TGCAGCGTTGCGCCAGGGGCACTCTCAGATACGCAGTATTTT | CSVAPGALSDTQYF | TRBJ2-3 | . | TRBV29-1 | .
TGTGCCAGCAGTACGCGACAGGGAAATTCACCCCTCCACTTT | CASSTRQGNSPLHF | TRBJ1-6 | . | TRBV6-2/TRBV6-3 | TRBD1
TGTGCCAGTAGGTCCAGGGTTAATGAAAAACTGTTTTTT | CASRSRVNEKLFF | TRBJ1-4 | . | TRBV19 | .
TGCGCCAGCAGCTTGTCTAGGCAGACCTACAATGAGCAGTTCTTC | CASSLSRQTYNEQFF | TRBJ2-1 | . | TRBV5-1 | .
TGCGCCAGCAGCCAAGCCAGACTGAGCTCTGGAAACACCATATATTTT | CASSQARLSSGNTIYF | TRBJ1-3 | . | TRBV4-1 | .
TGTGCCAGCAGCTCCGGGACAGCGAACACTGAAGCTTTCTTT | CASSSGTANTEAFF | TRBJ1-1 | . | TRBV6-4 | TRBD1
TGTGCCACCAGTGAGTCCGGGTTGCGAAACATTCAGTACTTC | CATSESGLRNIQYF | TRBJ2-4 | . | TRBV24-1 | .
TGTGCCAGCAGTGAAAGCGGACAGCTTAATGAAAAACTGTTTTTT | CASSESGQLNEKLFF | TRBJ1-4 | . | TRBV25-1 | .
TGTGCCAGCAGTTACTCTCCGGGAGCTTGTAACGAGCAGTACTTC | CASSYSPGACNEQYF | TRBJ2-7 | . | TRBV6-5 | .
TGTGCCAGCAGCTCCGTGGGCGGGAGATCCTACAATGAGCAGTTCTTC | CASSSVGGRSYNEQFF | TRBJ2-1 | . | TRBV5-4 | TRBD2
TGTGCCATCACCGATGGGGGGTTTGGAAACACCATATATTTT | CAITDGGFGNTIYF | TRBJ1-3 | . | TRBV10-3 | .
TGTGCCAGCAGTAATGTAGGGGTTGAAGCTTTCTTT | CASSNVGVEAFF | TRBJ1-1 | . | TRBV12-3/TRBV12-4 | .
TGTGCCAGCAGGTACTTAGGAGGGGTGAAGCTATCCACCGGGGAGCTGTTTTTT | CASRYLGGVKLSTGELFF | TRBJ2-2 | . | TRBV28 | .